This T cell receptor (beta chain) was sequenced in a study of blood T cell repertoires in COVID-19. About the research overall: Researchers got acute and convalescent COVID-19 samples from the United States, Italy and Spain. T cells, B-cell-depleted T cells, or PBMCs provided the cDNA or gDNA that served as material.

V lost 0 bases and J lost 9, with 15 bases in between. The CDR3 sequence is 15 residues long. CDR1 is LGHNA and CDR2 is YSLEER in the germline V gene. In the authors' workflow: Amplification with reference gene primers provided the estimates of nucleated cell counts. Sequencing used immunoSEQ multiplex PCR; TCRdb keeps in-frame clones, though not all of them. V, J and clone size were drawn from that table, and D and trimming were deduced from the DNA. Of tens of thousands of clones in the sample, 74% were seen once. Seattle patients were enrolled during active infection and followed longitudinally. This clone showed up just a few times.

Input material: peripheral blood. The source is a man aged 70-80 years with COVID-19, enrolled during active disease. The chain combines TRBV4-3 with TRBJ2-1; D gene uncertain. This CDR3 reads CASSQEDSRVTEQFF. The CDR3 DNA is TGCGCCAGCAGCCAAGAAGACTCTCGGGTTACTGAGCAGTTCTTC.